This T cell receptor beta chain was captured by sequencing in a study of blood T cell repertoires in COVID-19. V was cut by 0 bases and J by 5 bases, with 13 bases left in between. The germline V gene encodes CDR1 GTSNPN and CDR2 SVGIG (reference sequence). The CDR3 extends over 14 amino acids. The data were produced by immunoSEQ multiplex PCR, yet TCRdb's version contains in-frame clones alone and is incomplete. The data hold about 170,000 clones, with about 80% observed a single time. This chain uses TRBV30 with TRBJ1-1; a weak D match, TRBD1 (5 bases). The specimen was peripheral blood. The clonotype was recovered from a man aged 70 or older with active or convalescent COVID-19. CDR3 amino acids: CAWSVAGRRTEAFF. The CDR3 nucleotides are TGTGCCTGGAGTGTAGCGGGGCGCAGAACTGAAGCTTTCTTT.